This T cell receptor beta chain was identified during a study of molecular identifiers for immune sequencing clone quantification. The naive CD8 libraries originated from between 20,000 and 1,000,000 sorted cells and drew on 10%, 30% or 50% RNA. This clonotype was observed many times. Germline V gene sequence: CDR1 SQVTM, CDR2 ANQGSEA. The CDR3 has 11 residues. V gave up 4 bases and J gave up 10 bases, with 13 bases separating them. TCRdb reanalysed the PCR reads using MiXCR and keeps one entry per CDR3 protein. The sample records about half a million distinct CDR3 sequences, about a fifth being singletons.

This sequence was found in a human donor in good health. Some libraries in this study had Jurkat cell RNA spiked in. The genes are TRBV29-1 and TRBJ1-1; D unresolved. The sample consisted of naive CD8+ T cells from blood, with Jurkat cell RNA spiked in. Described subset: FACS-sorted CD8+CD4-CCR7+CD45RA+ naive T cells. CDR3 nucleotide sequence: TGCAGCGTTGTTGTAGCCCCGGGAGCTTTCTTT. Amino acid sequence: CSVVVAPGAFF.